This passage covers 23 T cell receptor beta chains from one sample sequenced in a study of spatial heterogeneity in lung cancer. Sample time point: sample taken at primary tumor resection. Tumor, nontumor lung or frozen PBMC supplied whole RNA, sequenced without sorting. TCRdb reprocessed the 5' RACE reads with MiXCR, giving one entry per CDR3 protein. The sample includes roughly 40,000 distinct CDR3 sequences, approximately 6.8% seen only once; the top ten take roughly 45%. The sequenced sample was PBMCs, obtained at surgery. The receptors originated from a female donor with early-stage non-small cell lung cancer.

Ten or more counts support this clonotype. The CDR3 spells CASSPDYLKQYF. As DNA, the CDR3 is TGTGCCAGCAGTCCGGACTATCTTAAGCAGTACTTC. J is TRBJ2-7 and V is TRBV6-6; TRBD2 is a possible D gene (6 bases). The V and J ends lost 5 bases and 8 bases respectively, with 13 bases between them. This CDR3 spans 12 amino acids. CDR1 is MNHNY and CDR2 is SVGAGI in the germline V gene (reference sequence).

This clonotype was detected many times. V usage is TRBV7-3 and J usage is TRBJ1-1; TRBD1 agrees at 10 bases. Per germline, CDR1 SGHTA and CDR2 FQGTGA. The CDR3 sequence is 19 residues long. Germline trimming cut 1 base from V and 1 base from J; bases unmatched to any gene: 12. The CDR3 region is CASSLMAPWTGGRNTEAFF. DNA of the CDR3: TGTGCCAGCAGCTTAATGGCCCCATGGACAGGGGGGAGGAACACTGAAGCTTTCTTT.

This clonotype was seen repeatedly, ten times or more. The V and J genes are TRBV6-1 and TRBJ2-3, with TRBD2 as a possible D gene (6 bases). Germline V gives CDR1 MNHNS, CDR2 SASEGT. The CDR3 extends over 12 amino acids. V was trimmed by 4 bases and J by 9 bases, leaving 11 bases between them. Written as DNA, the CDR3 is TGTGCCAGCAGTGGTGCTCGGGGGACGCAGTATTTT. This translates into CASSGARGTQYF.

This clonotype was detected a few times. The gene calls are TRBV5-8 and TRBJ2-5, with D perhaps TRBD1 (5 bases). With 2 bases removed from V and 1 base from J, the gap between germline ends came to 6 bases. CDR3 length: 13 amino acids. Germline V gene lookup returns CDR1 SGHTS and CDR2 YDEGEE. The CDR3 spells CASSLQVQETQYF. The CDR3 DNA reads TGTGCCAGCAGCTTACAGGTCCAAGAGACCCAGTACTTC. The full variable domain, its missing parts supplied by reference TRBV5-8 and TRBJ2-5, is EAGVTQSPTHLIKTRGQQATLRCSPISGHTSVYWYQQALGLGLQFLLWYDEGEERNRGNFPPRFSGRQFPNYSSELNVNALELEDSALYLCASSLQVQETQYFGPGTRLLVL.

V and J are TRBV24-1 and TRBJ1-5, with a tentative D call TRBD1 (5 bases). The CDR3 is 14 residues long. The V and J ends lost 12 bases and 5 bases respectively, with 19 bases between them. Germline CDR1 reads KGHDR; CDR2 reads SFDVKD. The CDR3 sequence is CAASSGTSDQPQHF. DNA of the CDR3: TGTGCCGCTTCCTCCGGGACCTCCGATCAGCCCCAGCATTTT.

This clonotype was counted a few times. This chain links TRBV9 with TRBJ2-1; 8 bases align to TRBD2. The CDR3 sequence is 14 residues long. The V and J ends lost 4 bases and 4 bases, in that order; junction bases with no gene match: 4. Per germline, CDR1 SGDLS and CDR2 YYNGEE. The CDR3 DNA sequence: TGTGCCAGCAGCCCCGGGGGGGCTTACAATGAGCAGTTCTTC. It codes for CASSPGGAYNEQFF.

This clonotype was detected a few times. The chain combines TRBV24-1 with TRBJ2-3, with TRBD2 matching over 11 bases. Germline CDR1 KGHDR, CDR2 SFDVKD. V shed 3 bases, J shed 4 bases, and the junction held 2 bases outside the gene matches. The CDR3 is made up of 15 amino acids. CDR3 region: CATSDTSGGADTQYF. The CDR3 nucleotides read TGTGCCACCAGTGATACTAGCGGGGGAGCAGATACGCAGTATTTT.

This clonotype was detected ten times or more. The chain employs TRBV3-1 and TRBJ2-3; 12 nucleotides agree with TRBD2. The CDR3 contains 16 residues. Germline CDR1 LGHDT, CDR2 YNNKEL (reference sequence). Losses at the gene ends were 4 bases for V and 4 bases for J; bases not matched to a gene: 6. CDR3 nucleotides: TGTGCCAGCAGCCGCCGACTAGCGGGGGTCTCAGATACGCAGTATTTT. This gives the protein CASSRRLAGVSDTQYF.

This clonotype was picked up many times. The chain has TRBV11-2 and TRBJ2-3, with D possibly TRBD2 on 6 matching bases. Germline values: CDR1 SGHAT, CDR2 FQNNGV. V was trimmed by 4 bases and J by 1 base, leaving 15 bases between them. The CDR3 length is 16 residues. The CDR3 sequence is CASSSELALRTDTQYF. The CDR3 coding sequence is TGTGCCAGCAGCTCGGAACTAGCTCTCCGCACAGATACGCAGTATTTT.

This clonotype was detected ten times or more. DNA of the CDR3: TGTGCCAGCAGTTTAACCACGGCGGCAGATACGCAGTATTTT. It specifies CASSLTTAADTQYF. V and J are TRBV12-3 or TRBV12-4 and TRBJ2-3, with D unclear. Between the trimmed V and J ends, which lost 2 bases and 4 bases, there was a span of 10 bases. The CDR3 extends over 14 amino acids.

The table lists this clonotype with many counts. This chain links TRBV2 with TRBJ2-3, with 7 bases that match TRBD2. Germline loops: CDR1 SNHLY, CDR2 FYNNEI. The CDR3 has 15 amino acids. J gave up 4 bases and V 3 bases, and 7 bases lay outside the gene matches. The CDR3 coding sequence is TGTGCCAGCAGTGATAAGCGGGGAGGGGCAGATACGCAGTATTTT. Translating gives CASSDKRGGADTQYF.

This clonotype was detected many times. J is TRBJ2-7 and V is TRBV25-1; TRBD1 matches at 8 bases. The CDR3 length is 15 residues. With 4 bases clipped from V and 3 bases from J, the junction kept 8 bases outside the gene matches. The germline gives CDR1 MGHDK, CDR2 SYGVNS. CDR3 nucleotide sequence: TGTGCCAGCAGTGGGTCCGGGACAGGCTACTACGAGCAGTACTTC. This sequence encodes CASSGSGTGYYEQYF.

This chain joins TRBV4-1 and TRBJ2-3; 7 nucleotides agree with TRBD2. The CDR3 has 17 residues. The germline V gene has CDR1 MGHRA and CDR2 YSYEKL. Trimming took 1 base from V and 1 from J; bases not matched to a gene: 8. This CDR3 reads CASSQAPSGARTDTQYF. CDR3 DNA: TGCGCCAGCAGCCAAGCTCCTAGCGGTGCGCGCACAGATACGCAGTATTTT.

The chain has TRBV29-1 and TRBJ2-3, with D uncertain. With 4 bases removed from V and 2 bases from J, the gap between germline ends came to 13 bases. CDR1 and CDR2 from the germline V gene are SQVTM and ANQGSEA. This CDR3 is 14 amino acids long. The CDR3: CSVAGWSPTDTQYF. The CDR3 DNA is TGCAGCGTTGCCGGGTGGTCCCCCACAGATACGCAGTATTTT.

Many counts were recorded for this clonotype. This chain uses TRBV28 with TRBJ2-5; D uncertain. This CDR3 spans 12 amino acids. CDR1 is MDHEN, CDR2 SYDVKM, per germline. Trimming left V 6 bases short and J 5 bases short, with 10 bases between. CDR3 loop: CASSPPAETQYF. DNA of the CDR3: TGTGCCAGCAGCCCCCCCGCGGAGACCCAGTACTTC.

This clonotype was seen only a few times. The chain is built from TRBV5-1 and TRBJ2-3; 8 bases match TRBD2. The germline CDR1 and CDR2 sequences are SGHRS and YFSETQ. This CDR3 contains 16 residues. Trimming took 0 bases from V and 0 from J; bases not matched to a gene: 3. The CDR3 here is CASSLGLAQSTDTQYF. The CDR3 nucleotides are TGCGCCAGCAGCTTGGGACTAGCGCAAAGCACAGATACGCAGTATTTT.

This clonotype was found a few times. The chain combines TRBV6-2 or TRBV6-3 with TRBJ1-5; possible D gene TRBD1, 5 bases. V was pared by 8 bases and J by 4 bases, with 18 bases between. Germline CDR1 reads MNHEY; CDR2 reads SVGEGT. The CDR3 loop spans 15 amino acids. The CDR3 sequence: CASALVTEGNQPQHF. The CDR3 bases are TGTGCCAGCGCCCTAGTGACAGAGGGAAATCAGCCCCAGCATTTT.

This clonotype was counted ten times or more. This rearrangement joins TRBV29-1 to TRBJ2-5; D is possibly TRBD1 (5 bases). This CDR3 has 12 amino acids. V was pared by 6 bases and J by 6 bases, with 14 bases between. Germline CDR1 reads SQVTM; CDR2 reads ANQGSEA. The chain's CDR3 is CSVSWQGQTQYF. The CDR3 bases are TGCAGCGTGAGTTGGCAGGGTCAGACCCAGTACTTC.

This clonotype was observed many times. The chain is built from TRBV6-2 or TRBV6-3 and TRBJ2-1; D not resolved. CDR3 size: 12 residues. V was trimmed by 5 bases and J by 3 bases, leaving 5 bases between them. Looked up from germline, CDR1 is MNHEY and CDR2 is SVGEGT. The CDR3 sequence is CASSVSYNEQFF. DNA of the CDR3: TGTGCCAGCAGTGTCAGCTACAATGAGCAGTTCTTC.

This clonotype was seen many times. The CDR3 sequence is CASSQVGNRVYNSPLHF. The CDR3 region has the DNA TGCGCCAGCAGCCAAGTTGGAAACAGGGTGTATAATTCACCCCTCCACTTT. The chain couples TRBV4-1 to TRBJ1-6; weak D call: TRBD1 (6 bases). Trimming shortened V by 1 base and J by 4 bases, and 14 bases separated the two germline ends. The CDR3 is 17 amino acids. Germline V lookup: CDR1 MGHRA, CDR2 YSYEKL.

This clonotype was seen at least ten times. This chain links TRBV7-9 with TRBJ2-2, with D possibly being TRBD2 (5 bases). V lost 2 bases and J lost 5, with 6 bases in between. This CDR3 contains 13 residues. The germline CDR1 and CDR2 sequences are SEHNR and FQNEAQ (reference sequence). CDR3 in amino acids: CASSLPGTGELFF. The CDR3 region has the DNA TGTGCCAGCAGCTTACCGGGAACCGGGGAGCTGTTTTTT.

In this sample, this clonotype turned up many times. The chain recombines TRBV4-1 with TRBJ1-5; unclear D gene. The CDR3 extends over 15 amino acids. The V end was cut by 6 bases, the J end by 2 bases, with 14 bases between. The V gene's germline CDR1 is MGHRA and CDR2 YSYEKL. DNA for the CDR3: TGCGCCAGCAGTCGTTCCCCCGAGGGCAATCAGCCCCAGCATTTT. It is translated as CASSRSPEGNQPQHF.

This clonotype was counted many times. The chain joins TRBV6-5 to TRBJ2-7; TRBD1 agrees at 7 bases. The germline CDR1 and CDR2 sequences are MNHEY and SVGAGI. J lost 0 bases, V lost 5 bases, and 7 bases had no gene match. This CDR3 is 15 amino acids long. The CDR3 loop is CASSRQGASSYEQYF. The CDR3 DNA sequence: TGTGCCAGCAGTAGACAGGGCGCATCCTCCTACGAGCAGTACTTC.